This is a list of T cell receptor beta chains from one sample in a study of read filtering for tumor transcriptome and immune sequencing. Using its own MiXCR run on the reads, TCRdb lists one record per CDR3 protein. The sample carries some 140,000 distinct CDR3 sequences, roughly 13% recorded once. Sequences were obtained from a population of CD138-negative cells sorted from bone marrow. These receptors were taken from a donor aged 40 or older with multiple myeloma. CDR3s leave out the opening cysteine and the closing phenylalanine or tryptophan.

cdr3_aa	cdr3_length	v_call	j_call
ASSKLAGETQY	11	TRBV10-1	TRBJ2-5
SVAGVRTEAF	10	TRBV29-1	TRBJ1-1
ASSSDPRGVTDTQY	14	TRBV7-9	TRBJ2-3
ASSQRQGPGELF	12	TRBV12-3/TRBV12-4	TRBJ2-2
ASSQGYTGELF	11	TRBV4-1	TRBJ2-2
ASSYSGAGTGRGETQY	16	TRBV6-5	TRBJ2-5
ASAYEGNEQF	10	TRBV2	TRBJ2-1
ASSHERLIGNEQF	13	TRBV5-5	TRBJ2-1
ASSPTGSSYNEQF	13	TRBV19	TRBJ2-1
ASSILRREQF	10	TRBV19	TRBJ2-1
SANLAGAYNEQF	12	TRBV29-1	TRBJ2-1